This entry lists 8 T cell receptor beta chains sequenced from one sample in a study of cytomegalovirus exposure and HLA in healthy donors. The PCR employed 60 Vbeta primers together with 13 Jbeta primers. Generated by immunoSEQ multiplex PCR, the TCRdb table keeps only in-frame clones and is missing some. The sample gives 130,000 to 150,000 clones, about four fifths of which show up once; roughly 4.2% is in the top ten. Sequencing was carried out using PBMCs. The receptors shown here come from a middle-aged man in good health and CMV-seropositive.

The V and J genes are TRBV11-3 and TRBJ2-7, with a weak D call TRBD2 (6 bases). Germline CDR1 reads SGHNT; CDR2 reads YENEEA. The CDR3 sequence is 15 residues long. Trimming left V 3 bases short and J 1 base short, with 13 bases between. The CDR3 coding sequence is TGTGCCAGCAGCTTTTACGGGGGTGTTTCCTACGAGCAGTACTTC. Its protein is CASSFYGGVSYEQYF.

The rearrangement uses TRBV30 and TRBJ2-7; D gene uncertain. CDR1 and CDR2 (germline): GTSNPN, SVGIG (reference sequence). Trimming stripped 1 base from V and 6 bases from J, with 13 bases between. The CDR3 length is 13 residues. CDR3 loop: CAWSGASFIEQYF. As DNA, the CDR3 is TGTGCCTGGAGTGGGGCGAGTTTCATCGAGCAGTACTTC. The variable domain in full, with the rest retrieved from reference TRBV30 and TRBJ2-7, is SQTIHQWPATLVQPVGSPLSLECTVEGTSNPNLYWYRQAAGRGLQLLFYSVGIGQISSEVPQNLSASRPQDRQFILSSKKLLLSDSGFYLCAWSGASFIEQYFGPGTRLTVT.

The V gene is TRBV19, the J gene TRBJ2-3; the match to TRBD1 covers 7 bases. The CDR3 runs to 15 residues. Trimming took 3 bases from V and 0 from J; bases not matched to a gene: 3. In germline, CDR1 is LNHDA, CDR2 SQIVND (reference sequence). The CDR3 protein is CASSIRTGSTDTQYF. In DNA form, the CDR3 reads TGTGCCAGTAGTATCAGGACAGGCAGCACAGATACGCAGTATTTT. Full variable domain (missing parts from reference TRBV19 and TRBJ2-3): DGGITQSPKYLFRKEGQNVTLSCEQNLNHDAMYWYRQDPGQGLRLIYYSQIVNDFQKGDIAEGYSVSREKKESFPLTVTSAQKNPTAFYLCASSIRTGSTDTQYFGPGTRLTVL.

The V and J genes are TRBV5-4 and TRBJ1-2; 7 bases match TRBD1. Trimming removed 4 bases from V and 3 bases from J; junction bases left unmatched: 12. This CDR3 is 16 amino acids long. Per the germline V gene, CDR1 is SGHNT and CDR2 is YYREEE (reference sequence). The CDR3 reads CASSLSTGKADYGYTF. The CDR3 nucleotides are TGTGCCAGCAGCCTTTCGACAGGGAAGGCCGACTATGGCTACACCTTC.

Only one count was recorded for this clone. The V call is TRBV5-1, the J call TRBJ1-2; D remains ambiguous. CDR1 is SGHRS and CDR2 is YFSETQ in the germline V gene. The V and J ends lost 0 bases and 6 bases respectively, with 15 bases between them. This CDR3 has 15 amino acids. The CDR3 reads CASSLDGGRSHGYTF. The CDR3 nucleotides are TGCGCCAGCAGCTTGGATGGCGGTAGGTCTCATGGCTACACCTTC.

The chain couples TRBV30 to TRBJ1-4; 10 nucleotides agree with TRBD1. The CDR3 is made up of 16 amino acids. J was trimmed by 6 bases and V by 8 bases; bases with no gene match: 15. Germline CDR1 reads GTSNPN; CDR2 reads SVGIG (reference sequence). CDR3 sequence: CAGMSIFGTGDEKLFF. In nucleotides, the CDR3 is TGTGCCGGGATGAGCATCTTCGGGACAGGGGATGAAAAACTGTTTTTT.

The CDR3 reads CASSVTGDSYEQYF. The CDR3 DNA reads as TGTGCCAGCAGCGTGACAGGGGACTCCTACGAGCAGTACTTC. The chain couples TRBV9 to TRBJ2-7; the match to TRBD1 covers 8 bases. Germline V gene lookup returns CDR1 SGDLS and CDR2 YYNGEE. The trim removed 2 bases at V and 0 bases at J, leaving 1 base unmatched. The CDR3 contains 14 residues.

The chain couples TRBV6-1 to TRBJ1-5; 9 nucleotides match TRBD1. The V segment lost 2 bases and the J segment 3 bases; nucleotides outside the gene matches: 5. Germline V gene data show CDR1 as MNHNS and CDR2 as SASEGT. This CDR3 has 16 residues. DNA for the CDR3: TGTGCCAGCAGTGAATTCGGGACAGGGCTCAATCAGCCCCAGCATTTT. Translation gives CASSEFGTGLNQPQHF.